The clone carrying this T cell receptor (beta chain) has at least ten counts. These data belong to a study of neurological immune-mediated disorders. The CDR3 covers 11 residues. V was trimmed by 1 base and J by 6 bases, leaving 6 bases between them. Germline lookup yields CDR1 DFQATT and CDR2 SNEGSKA (reference sequence). The cDNA was generated through 5'RACE incorporating 10-nucleotide random UMIs. From 15-18 subjects, over 180 million TCR-beta sequences were obtained in each sequencing run. TCRdb reprocessed the 5' RACE reads with MiXCR, giving one entry per CDR3 protein. The repertoire includes around 71,000 distinct CDR3 sequences, about an eighth of them detected once, and about 4.5% sits in the top ten. Time point given: longitudinal time-point 1 (baseline). Unsorted libraries were prepared from 2 million PBMCs held at -80 C.

The sample taken for sequencing was PBMCs. V and J are TRBV20-1 and TRBJ1-2, with a possible D match to TRBD1 (5 bases). This sequence originates from a female donor with HTLV-1-associated myelopathy (HAM/TSP). CDR3 DNA sequence: TGCAGTGCTAGAGTGGGGGATGGCTACACCTTC. Its translation: CSARVGDGYTF.